This T cell receptor (beta chain) was captured by sequencing in a study of blood T cell repertoires in COVID-19. Produced via immunoSEQ multiplex PCR; TCRdb's table is partial and in-frame only. The sample yields under 250,000 clones, 86% seen once. A single count supports this clone. Germline values: CDR1 MDHEN, CDR2 SYDVKM. V was clipped by 6 bases and J by 9 bases, with 12 bases between them. The CDR3 contains 12 residues. Sequencing was performed on peripheral blood. The source of this sequence is a man aged 55 to 69 with acute or convalescent COVID-19. The chain links TRBV28 to TRBJ2-1; D is uncertain. DNA of the CDR3: TGTGCCAGCAGCTCAGCCGGGTTTGAGCAGTTCTTC. Amino acid sequence: CASSSAGFEQFF. Full variable domain (rest looked up from reference TRBV28 and TRBJ2-1): DVKVTQSSRYLVKRTGEKVFLECVQDMDHENMFWYRQDPGLGLRLIYFSYDVKMKEKGDIPEGYSVSREKKERFSLILESASTNQTSMYLCASSSAGFEQFFGPGTRLTVL.